Listed below are T cell receptor beta chains from one sample, sequenced in a study of cytomegalovirus exposure and HLA in healthy donors. Data came from immunoSEQ multiplex PCR; TCRdb stores just in-frame clones and leaves some out. The profile shows 140,000 or so clones, over 60% of them singletons. The source material was PBMCs. The receptors were sampled from a man aged 35 to 55 in good health and CMV-seronegative. Each CDR3 is given with its conserved first and last residue. The D gene is left open where the match is weak. Clone size, where shown, is once, few, many, or a class for clones that have expanded.

d_call: TRBD1
j_call: TRBJ1-3
v_call: TRBV30
clone_size: -
cdr3_nt: TGTGCCTGGAGTGAGGGGGCTCAATTAGGAAACACCATATATTTT
cdr3_aa: CAWSEGAQLGNTIYF

d_call: -
j_call: TRBJ2-2
v_call: TRBV7-9
clone_size: -
cdr3_nt: TGTGCCAGCAGCCAGGGTTCGAACACCGGGGAGCTGTTTTTT
cdr3_aa: CASSQGSNTGELFF

d_call: -
j_call: TRBJ2-1
v_call: TRBV11-2
clone_size: few
cdr3_nt: TGTGCCAGCAGCTTAAGGGGCGCGCGCTCCTACAATGAGCAGTTCTTC
cdr3_aa: CASSLRGARSYNEQFF

d_call: TRBD1
j_call: TRBJ1-2
v_call: TRBV7-9
clone_size: -
cdr3_nt: TGTTCCAGCAGCTTAACCCGGGACAGGGGGCTCGGCTACACCTTC
cdr3_aa: CSSSLTRDRGLGYTF

d_call: -
j_call: TRBJ2-3
v_call: TRBV4-1
clone_size: -
cdr3_nt: TGCGCCAGCAGCCAAGGTCTATATCTCTCTAGCACAGATACGCAGTATTTT
cdr3_aa: CASSQGLYLSSTDTQYF

d_call: -
j_call: TRBJ1-2
v_call: TRBV10-1
clone_size: -
cdr3_nt: TGCGCCAGCAGTGAGTCTTTACGGGGGTTGGATGGCTACACCTTC
cdr3_aa: CASSESLRGLDGYTF

d_call: TRBD1
j_call: TRBJ1-1
v_call: TRBV28
clone_size: -
cdr3_nt: TGTGCCAGCAGTTCGGGACAGGGGGCCTTGAACACTGAAGCTTTCTTT
cdr3_aa: CASSSGQGALNTEAFF

d_call: TRBD2
j_call: TRBJ2-1
v_call: TRBV19
clone_size: -
cdr3_nt: TGTGCCAGTAGTCCCCGGACTAGCGGAAACAATGAGCAGTTCTTC
cdr3_aa: CASSPRTSGNNEQFF

d_call: -
j_call: TRBJ1-5
v_call: TRBV28
clone_size: -
cdr3_nt: TGTGCCAGCAGTTTTCACAGAAAGGGCAATCAGCCCCAGCATTTT
cdr3_aa: CASSFHRKGNQPQHF

d_call: TRBD1
j_call: TRBJ1-2
v_call: TRBV29-1
clone_size: -
cdr3_nt: TGCAGCGTTGGAGGGGGACAGGGTGTTAACTATGGCTACACCTTC
cdr3_aa: CSVGGGQGVNYGYTF

d_call: -
j_call: TRBJ1-1
v_call: TRBV6-1
clone_size: -
cdr3_nt: TGTGCCAGCAGCGGACGTTATGGACAGACTGAAGCTTTCTTT
cdr3_aa: CASSGRYGQTEAFF

d_call: TRBD2
j_call: TRBJ2-3
v_call: TRBV5-6
clone_size: -
cdr3_nt: TGTGCCAGCAGCCTTAAGCGGGGAGGCACAGATACGCAGTATTTT
cdr3_aa: CASSLKRGGTDTQYF

d_call: -
j_call: TRBJ2-1
v_call: TRBV11-2
clone_size: few
cdr3_nt: TGTGCCAGCAGCTTGGTTTCGGGGTTTAGCTCCTACAATGAGCAGTTCTTC
cdr3_aa: CASSLVSGFSSYNEQFF

d_call: -
j_call: TRBJ1-5
v_call: TRBV5-5
clone_size: -
cdr3_nt: TGTGCCAGCAGGGTAGGGGTTTGGGGAAATCAGCCCCAGCATTTT
cdr3_aa: CASRVGVWGNQPQHF

d_call: -
j_call: TRBJ2-2
v_call: TRBV9
clone_size: once
cdr3_nt: TGTGCCAGCAGCCCCCGTGCCGGCACCGGGGAGCTGTTTTTT
cdr3_aa: CASSPRAGTGELFF

d_call: TRBD2
j_call: TRBJ2-7
v_call: TRBV7-9
clone_size: -
cdr3_nt: TGTGCCAGCAGTCATGAGGCGGGGGCCTACGAGCAGTACTTC
cdr3_aa: CASSHEAGAYEQYF

d_call: TRBD2
j_call: TRBJ2-5
v_call: TRBV28
clone_size: -
cdr3_nt: TGTGCCAGCAGTTTGAGGAGCGGGAGGGCCCGTGTAGAGACCCAGTACTTC
cdr3_aa: CASSLRSGRARVETQYF

d_call: -
j_call: TRBJ2-3
v_call: TRBV5-1
clone_size: -
cdr3_nt: TGCGCCAGCAGCTTGGAGGGAAGAGGGACAGATACGCAGTATTTT
cdr3_aa: CASSLEGRGTDTQYF

d_call: TRBD2
j_call: TRBJ2-2
v_call: TRBV27
clone_size: -
cdr3_nt: TGTGCCAGCAGTTTCCTAGCGGGTACAACCGGCGGCACCGGGGAGCTGTTTTTT
cdr3_aa: CASSFLAGTTGGTGELFF

d_call: -
j_call: TRBJ2-1
v_call: TRBV7-3
clone_size: -
cdr3_nt: TGTGCCAGCAGCACCGTTCCTAGCTCCTACAATGAGCAGTTCTTC
cdr3_aa: CASSTVPSSYNEQFF

d_call: -
j_call: TRBJ2-7
v_call: TRBV4-3
clone_size: -
cdr3_nt: TGCGCCAGCAGCCAAGCCCTGTCGGGCTACGAGCAGTACTTC
cdr3_aa: CASSQALSGYEQYF

d_call: TRBD1
j_call: TRBJ1-1
v_call: TRBV5-1
clone_size: few
cdr3_nt: TGCGCCAGCAGCTCCCTTGGGACAGGGGGAGCTGAAGCTTTCTTT
cdr3_aa: CASSSLGTGGAEAFF

d_call: -
j_call: TRBJ1-1
v_call: TRBV7-9
clone_size: -
cdr3_nt: TGTTCCAGCATATCGCTGAACTACGTCCACAACACTGAAGCTTTCTTT
cdr3_aa: CSSISLNYVHNTEAFF

d_call: -
j_call: TRBJ1-1
v_call: TRBV19
clone_size: -
cdr3_nt: TGTGCCAGTAGAACAAGACGGGGTGGAGAGAAAACTGAAGCTTTCTTT
cdr3_aa: CASRTRRGGEKTEAFF

d_call: TRBD1
j_call: TRBJ1-2
v_call: TRBV11-2
clone_size: few
cdr3_nt: TGTGCCAGCAGCTTAGTCCGAGGGGGCGCTGGCTATGGCTACACCTTC
cdr3_aa: CASSLVRGGAGYGYTF

d_call: TRBD1
j_call: TRBJ2-3
v_call: TRBV28
clone_size: -
cdr3_nt: TGTGCCAGCAGTTTAGCCGGGACAGGGGGAACAGATACGCAGTATTTT
cdr3_aa: CASSLAGTGGTDTQYF

d_call: -
j_call: TRBJ2-7
v_call: TRBV27
clone_size: -
cdr3_nt: TGTGCCAGCAGAACGCGACAAGGCGAGCAGTACTTC
cdr3_aa: CASRTRQGEQYF

d_call: TRBD1
j_call: TRBJ2-1
v_call: TRBV7-9
clone_size: -
cdr3_nt: TGTTCCAGCAGCTCCGGACAGGGGAGTATCCAATATGAGCAGTTCTTC
cdr3_aa: CSSSSGQGSIQYEQFF

d_call: TRBD2
j_call: TRBJ2-4
v_call: TRBV6-4
clone_size: -
cdr3_nt: TGTGCCAGCACTATGACTAGCGGGAGGGACAAAAACATTCAGTACTTC
cdr3_aa: CASTMTSGRDKNIQYF

d_call: -
j_call: TRBJ2-2
v_call: TRBV30
clone_size: few
cdr3_nt: TGTGCCTGGAGTGTACTGGTCCCCCCCGAGACCGGGGAGCTGTTTTTT
cdr3_aa: CAWSVLVPPETGELFF

d_call: -
j_call: TRBJ1-5
v_call: TRBV7-2
clone_size: -
cdr3_nt: TGTGCCAGCAGCTCGAGGGTGGTTACTGGCAATCAGCCCCAGCATTTT
cdr3_aa: CASSSRVVTGNQPQHF

d_call: TRBD2
j_call: TRBJ2-7
v_call: TRBV13
clone_size: -
cdr3_nt: TGTGCCAGCAGCTTAGGACTAGCGGGAGGTAGCTCCTACGAGCAGTACTTC
cdr3_aa: CASSLGLAGGSSYEQYF

d_call: -
j_call: TRBJ2-7
v_call: TRBV21-1
clone_size: -
cdr3_nt: TGTGCCAGCAGCAGTTCACCTCGCGCCAACTACGAGCAGTACTTC
cdr3_aa: CASSSSPRANYEQYF

d_call: -
j_call: TRBJ2-7
v_call: TRBV2
clone_size: -
cdr3_nt: TGTGCCAGCAGTGTTACAGGGAGGGTCTACGAGCAGTACTTC
cdr3_aa: CASSVTGRVYEQYF

d_call: TRBD1
j_call: TRBJ2-3
v_call: TRBV5-6
clone_size: -
cdr3_nt: TGTGCCAGCAGCTTGGACAGGGGGGTAGATACGCAGTATTTT
cdr3_aa: CASSLDRGVDTQYF